This T cell receptor (beta chain) was recovered during a study of cytomegalovirus exposure and HLA in healthy donors. This CDR3 spans 11 amino acids. The V gene's germline CDR1 is SGHAT and CDR2 FQNNGV. V was pared by 5 bases and J by 11 bases, with 12 bases between. The PCR had 60 Vbeta and 13 Jbeta primers. Here immunoSEQ multiplex PCR was the method, and the copy in TCRdb shows in-frame clones only, minus some. This table holds some 130,000 clones, 60% to 85% found once. Sequenced input: PBMCs. The chain links TRBV11-2 to TRBJ2-5; no definite D call. The receptor comes from a woman aged 18 to 35 in good health and CMV-seronegative. For the CDR3, the DNA is TGTGCCAGCAGCCCTCTTACAGAGCAGTACTTC. Its protein product is CASSPLTEQYF.